A single sample gave rise to the 8 T cell receptor beta chains below, sequenced in a study of Graves' ophthalmopathy and Graves' hyperthyroidism. Amplified TCR beta CDR3 regions were obtained using RNA transcripts as template. RT-PCR with HTBI primers came first, then second-round multiplex PCR. TCRdb re-called the multiplex PCR reads through MiXCR, storing one row per CDR3 protein. The sample lists 260,000 or so distinct CDR3 sequences, 45% seen once, with approximately 51% in the top ten. Sequenced: peripheral blood. All receptors come from an adult man with Graves' ophthalmopathy.

CDR3 region: CASSSQGSLYTGELFF. In nucleotides, the CDR3 is TGTGCCAGCAGCTCACAGGGGAGCCTTTACACCGGGGAGCTGTTTTTT. This sequence joins TRBV7-8 and TRBJ2-2; 7 bases fit TRBD1. The CDR3 runs 16 residues. Germline V lookup: CDR1 SGHVS, CDR2 FQNEAQ. J was trimmed by 3 bases and V by 4 bases; bases with no gene match: 8.

This clonotype showed up just a few times. The chain links TRBV5-5 to TRBJ1-6; 7 bases are shared with TRBD1. The V gene's germline CDR1 is SGHKS and CDR2 YYEKEE (reference sequence). The CDR3 consists of 15 residues. V shed 0 bases and J 10 bases; nucleotides not matched to a gene: 7. The CDR3: CASSLATGEGSPLHF. The CDR3 nucleotides read TGTGCCAGCAGCTTGGCCACAGGGGAGGGATCACCCCTCCACTTT.

This rearrangement joins TRBV5-8 to TRBJ1-4; the D is unclear. CDR1 and CDR2 from the germline V gene are SGHTS and YDEGEE. This CDR3 comprises 14 residues. Trimming stripped 2 bases from V and 3 bases from J, with 8 bases between. CDR3 residues: CASSLYTPNEKLFF. For the CDR3, the DNA is TGTGCCAGCAGCTTATATACGCCTAATGAAAAACTGTTTTTT. The complete variable domain, with remaining parts taken from reference TRBV5-8 and TRBJ1-4, reads EAGVTQSPTHLIKTRGQQATLRCSPISGHTSVYWYQQALGLGLQFLLWYDEGEERNRGNFPPRFSGRQFPNYSSELNVNALELEDSALYLCASSLYTPNEKLFFGSGTQLSVL.

The chain employs TRBV29-1 and TRBJ1-5; the D is unclear. CDR1 and CDR2 (germline): SQVTM, ANQGSEA. With 0 bases removed from V and 0 bases from J, the gap between germline ends came to 18 bases. The CDR3 runs 18 residues. The CDR3: CSVEDRLGHGDSNQPQHF. The CDR3 DNA follows: TGCAGCGTTGAAGATAGATTGGGCCACGGGGATAGCAATCAGCCCCAGCATTTT.

The V gene is TRBV5-1, the J gene TRBJ2-2; D is tentatively TRBD1 or TRBD2 (5 bases each). Trimming removed 4 bases from V and 7 bases from J, with 14 bases in between. CDR1 is SGHRS, CDR2 YFSETQ, per germline. The CDR3 runs to 14 residues. This CDR3 is CASSPSGAGGELFF. CDR3 DNA: TGCGCCAGCAGCCCCTCCGGGGCCGGCGGGGAGCTGTTTTTT.

Note on this clonotype: A junction boundary mismatches the germline segment, possibly from a read error. The rearrangement joins TRBV9 to TRBJ1-2, with a weak D call TRBD1 (5 bases). This CDR3 is built from 16 residues. In germline, CDR1 is SGDLS, CDR2 YYNGEE. The CDR3 coding sequence is TGCGCCAGCAGCTTTCCCGTCCGGGGCGCGAACTATGGCTACACCTTC. This codes for CASSFPVRGANYGYTF.

This clonotype was seen a single time. The rearrangement links TRBV9 to TRBJ2-2; D unclear. CDR3 size: 15 residues. V was clipped by 0 bases and J by 2 bases, with 8 bases between them. Per the germline V gene, CDR1 is SGDLS and CDR2 is YYNGEE. The CDR3 reads CASSVGAQNTGELFF. CDR3 nucleotide sequence: TGTGCCAGCAGCGTAGGGGCTCAAAACACCGGGGAGCTGTTTTTT.

This chain joins TRBV9 and TRBJ1-1, with D perhaps TRBD1 (5 bases). There are 14 residues in the CDR3. V shed 4 bases and J shed 3 bases, with 13 bases lying between them. Germline CDR1 SGDLS, CDR2 YYNGEE. CDR3 protein: CASSSGRRDTEAFF. The CDR3 DNA follows: TGTGCCAGCAGCTCAGGGAGGCGAGACACTGAAGCTTTCTTT.